This TCR beta chain was captured in a study of blood T cells in healthy people across ages. Primers used in a second PCR of roughly 7 to 12 cycles were a sample-barcoded 5' primer and a J-beta primer mix. Each CDR3 protein gets one entry after TCRdb re-called the 5' RACE reads with MiXCR. The profile shows 700,000 or so distinct CDR3 sequences, roughly 41% of them singletons. This clonotype was observed at least ten times. Material for sequencing was blood. This receptor was taken from a man at least 80 years old in good health.

The CDR3 here is CASSSRDRGLADTQYF. Here the CDR3 DNA reads TGTGCCAGCAGTTCCCGGGACAGGGGTTTGGCAGATACGCAGTATTTT. The genes are TRBV6-2 or TRBV6-3 and TRBJ2-3; TRBD1 aligns across 10 bases. The CDR3 contains 16 residues. V lost 4 bases, J lost 4 bases, and 8 bases stayed unmatched. Germline CDR1 is MNHEY and CDR2 is SVGEGT.